What follows is one TCR beta chain and its context. The antigen is unknown. This specimen belongs to a study of synovial regulatory T cells in juvenile arthritis. Study-wide points: Across patients, iaTreg TCR repertoires were mostly private, partly shared with synovial Teff and blood CPL.

The V gene's germline CDR1 is SGHNT and CDR2 YENEEA. This CDR3 has 15 amino acids. The entry carries no DNA sequence. Measured with immunoSEQ multiplex PCR; TCRdb has only the in-frame clones, and not every one. Its table records 8,000 to 10,000 clones. The clonotype was recovered from a donor younger than 30 with juvenile idiopathic arthritis. Sequences were obtained from Treg cells from blood. Documented subset: remaining (HLA-DR-negative) circulating blood Treg cells. The genes are TRBV11-3 and TRBJ1-1. This chain's CDR3 is CASSEGLAGNTEAFF.